Reported below is one T cell receptor beta chain. Its antigen is not known. The PCR made use of 60 Vbeta and 13 Jbeta primers. Methods used by the authors: There were 80 million or so unique TCR beta chains by a later count, and some 11 million of them were shared. The table came from immunoSEQ multiplex PCR; TCRdb's copy has only in-frame clones and leaves some out. V and J calls and clone size are those listed in that table; D and trimming were worked out from the DNA. The table has 140,000 to 150,000 clones, approximately 81% seen once. The source of the sample is a study of cytomegalovirus exposure and HLA in healthy donors. Points from the study as a whole: Some public TCRs appeared in many individuals, while most sequences were rare.

Per the germline V gene, CDR1 is LGHNA and CDR2 is YNFKEQ. With 5 bases clipped from V and 4 bases from J, the junction kept 17 bases outside the gene matches. CDR3 length: 18 amino acids. The sample taken for sequencing was PBMCs. The receptor was derived from a woman in her thirties or forties in good health and CMV-seropositive. The chain uses TRBV4-2 and TRBJ1-5; 7 nucleotides match TRBD1. The CDR3 DNA sequence: TGTGCCAGCAGCAATCTAATCGCCGACAGGGTAGTGAATCAGCCCCAGCATTTT. It specifies CASSNLIADRVVNQPQHF.